A single sample gave rise to the 24 T cell receptor beta chains below, sequenced in a study of blood T cell repertoires in COVID-19. Clones were read by immunoSEQ multiplex PCR, and TCRdb kept only the in-frame ones, dropping some. In the table there are approximately 90,000 clones, 86% of which are singletons. Specimen: peripheral blood. The receptors originated from a woman older than 75 with acute or convalescent COVID-19.

Here the CDR3 DNA reads TGTGCCAGCAGCCTAGCGGGCGCCGGAGAGACCCAGTACTTC. Protein product: CASSLAGAGETQYF. The V gene is TRBV5-6, the J gene TRBJ2-5, with 8 positions matching TRBD2. V trimming: 4 bases; J trimming: 4 bases; junction bases outside the gene matches: 6. The CDR3 extends over 14 amino acids. Germline V gene lookup returns CDR1 SGHDT and CDR2 YYEEEE.

This clone was seen only once. This chain uses TRBV5-8 with TRBJ2-1; 12 nucleotides match TRBD1. This CDR3 has 16 amino acids. The germline V gene encodes CDR1 SGHTS and CDR2 YDEGEE. V shed 2 bases, J shed 8 bases, and the junction held 8 bases outside the gene matches. This CDR3 is CASSLGTGGTGDEQFF. In nucleotides, the CDR3 is TGTGCCAGCAGCTTAGGGACAGGGGGCACTGGCGATGAGCAGTTCTTC.

The chain links TRBV5-1 to TRBJ2-2, with 8 bases identical to TRBD2. The CDR3 is 17 amino acids. V trimming: 4 bases; J trimming: 7 bases; junction bases outside the gene matches: 15. In germline, CDR1 is SGHRS, CDR2 YFSETQ. The CDR3 reads CASSRGIAGPQGGELFF. As DNA, the CDR3 is TGCGCCAGCAGCCGCGGGATAGCGGGACCTCAGGGCGGGGAGCTGTTTTTT.

This clone has just one count. The sample carries other DNA sequences with the same CDR3. The rearrangement joins TRBV13 to TRBJ1-1, with 7 bases matching TRBD1. After removal of 4 bases from V and 4 bases from J, the junction contained 3 bases not matched to a gene. CDR3 size: 13 residues. Germline V gives CDR1 PRHDT, CDR2 FYEKMQ (reference sequence). CDR3 DNA sequence: TGTGCCAGCAGCTCGTACAGGGGCACTGAAGCTTTCTTT. Translated, it gives CASSSYRGTEAFF.

The chain combines TRBV12-5 with TRBJ2-2; 11 bases align to TRBD1. The germline gives CDR1 LGHNT, CDR2 FRNRAP. The CDR3 covers 18 residues. Trimming took 1 base from V and 3 from J; bases not matched to a gene: 7. The CDR3 here is CASGLAFGTGGDTGELFF. The DNA of the CDR3 is TGTGCTAGTGGTTTGGCCTTCGGGACAGGGGGAGACACCGGGGAGCTGTTTTTT.

The CDR3 DNA sequence: TGTGCCAGCAGCCGTATCGGGACAGGGAACAATGAGCAGTTCTTC. This gives the protein CASSRIGTGNNEQFF. The rearrangement uses TRBV3-1 (or the pseudogene TRBV3-2) and TRBJ2-1; 9 positions match TRBD1. The germline V gene has CDR1 LGHDT and CDR2 YNNKEL (reference sequence). The V and J ends lost 4 bases and 5 bases, in that order; junction bases with no gene match: 6. The CDR3 consists of 15 residues.

The genes are TRBV6-2 or TRBV6-3 and TRBJ1-5; 8 nucleotides agree with TRBD1. The CDR3 covers 14 residues. Germline CDR1 reads MNHEY; CDR2 reads SVGEGT. V trimming: 6 bases; J trimming: 7 bases; junction bases outside the gene matches: 8. Here the CDR3 DNA reads TGTGCCAGCAGCTTCGACAGGGGAGGACAGCCCCAGCATTTT. The encoded protein is CASSFDRGGQPQHF.

J is TRBJ2-1 and V is TRBV2, with TRBD2 matching over 8 bases. The CDR3 spans 15 residues. In germline, CDR1 is SNHLY, CDR2 FYNNEI. V lost 1 base and J lost 6; bases outside the gene matches: 5. The CDR3, as DNA: TGTGCCAGCAGTGAAGAAAGCGGGGGTTCCAATGAGCAGTTCTTC. Amino acids: CASSEESGGSNEQFF.

For this clone: Other DNA variants within this sample encode the same CDR3. This sequence joins TRBV5-4 and TRBJ2-2; perhaps TRBD2 as D (7 bases). Germline V CDR1 and CDR2: SGHNT, YYREEE (reference sequence). The ends were cut back, 3 bases at V and 4 bases at J, with 13 bases in the middle. The length of the CDR3 is 15 residues. This CDR3 is CASSSGGRGTGELFF. CDR3 bases: TGTGCCAGCAGCTCGGGGGGCAGGGGCACCGGGGAGCTGTTTTTT.

The chain is built from TRBV6-2 or TRBV6-3 and TRBJ2-2; 9 bases are shared with TRBD1. Trimming at V came to 0 bases and at J to 6 bases, leaving 5 bases not matched to a gene. CDR3 length: 16 amino acids. Germline CDR1 is MNHEY and CDR2 is SVGEGT. CDR3 sequence: CASSYSGQGMAGELFF. Written as DNA, the CDR3 is TGTGCCAGCAGTTACTCGGGACAGGGCATGGCCGGGGAGCTGTTTTTT.

The chain employs TRBV11-2 and TRBJ2-1; D perhaps matches TRBD2 (7 bases). The germline V gene encodes CDR1 SGHAT and CDR2 FQNNGV. With 2 bases removed from V and 5 bases from J, the gap between germline ends came to 16 bases. The CDR3 loop spans 16 amino acids. CDR3: CASSLRAGGADNEQFF. For the CDR3, the DNA is TGTGCCAGCAGCTTACGGGCTGGGGGGGCAGACAATGAGCAGTTCTTC. Full variable domain (remainder filled in from reference TRBV11-2 and TRBJ2-1): EAGVAQSPRYKIIEKRQSVAFWCNPISGHATLYWYQQILGQGPKLLIQFQNNGVVDDSQLPKDRFSAERLKGVDSTLKIQPAKLEDSAVYLCASSLRAGGADNEQFFGPGTRLTVL.

The table lists this clone with a count of one. The CDR3 is CASSLRETQYF. DNA of the CDR3: TGTGCCAGCAGTTTGCGAGAGACCCAGTACTTC. The rearrangement links TRBV12-3 or TRBV12-4 to TRBJ2-5; D remains ambiguous. This CDR3 spans 11 amino acids. The ends were cut back, 3 bases at V and 4 bases at J, with 3 bases in the middle.

The genes are TRBV14 and TRBJ2-3; D possibly corresponds to TRBD2 (5 bases). This CDR3 spans 14 amino acids. V lost 0 bases and J 9 bases, leaving 13 bases between the germline ends. Germline CDR1 and CDR2: SGHDN and FVKESK. CDR3 amino acids: CASSQETTTGTQYF. The CDR3 nucleotides are TGTGCCAGCAGCCAAGAGACGACCACGGGGACGCAGTATTTT.

CDR3: CASRGAGTSYEQYF. CDR3 nucleotides: TGTGCCAGCAGGGGAGCAGGAACCTCCTACGAGCAGTACTTC. The chain recombines TRBV6-5 with TRBJ2-7; TRBD2 might be the D (5 bases). CDR1 and CDR2 from the germline V gene are MNHEY and SVGAGI. Between the trimmed V and J ends, which lost 6 bases and 0 bases, there was a span of 12 bases. This CDR3 comprises 14 residues.

This sequence joins TRBV27 and TRBJ1-5; D gene ambiguous. Deletions cut 2 bases from V and 2 bases from J, with 10 bases between. The CDR3 length is 15 residues. From germline, CDR1 is MNHEY and CDR2 SMNVEV (reference sequence). CDR3 bases: TGTGCCAGCAGTTTAGGGCTCCCAGGCAATCAGCCCCAGCATTTT. Protein: CASSLGLPGNQPQHF.

J is TRBJ2-1 and V is TRBV12-3 or TRBV12-4; possibly TRBD2 for D (5 bases). The CDR3 runs to 12 residues. With 2 bases removed from V and 7 bases from J, the gap between germline ends came to 6 bases. CDR3 sequence: CASSLRGNEQFF. As DNA, the CDR3 is TGTGCCAGCAGTTTACGGGGTAATGAGCAGTTCTTC.

The chain combines TRBV19 with TRBJ2-1; the D is unclear. This CDR3 contains 15 residues. Trimming removed 0 bases from V and 4 bases from J, with 10 bases in between. CDR1 is LNHDA and CDR2 is SQIVND in the germline V gene (reference sequence). The CDR3 loop is CASSIDWKQYNEQFF. Written as DNA, the CDR3 is TGTGCCAGTAGTATAGATTGGAAACAGTACAATGAGCAGTTCTTC.

The rearrangement uses TRBV24-1 and TRBJ2-2, with 7 nucleotides matching TRBD2. Germline trimming cut 4 bases from V and 5 bases from J; bases unmatched to any gene: 6. CDR3 length equals 15 residues. The germline V gene encodes CDR1 KGHDR and CDR2 SFDVKD. The CDR3 is CATSDLGLVTGELFF. The CDR3 bases are TGTGCCACCAGTGACCTTGGACTAGTGACCGGGGAGCTGTTTTTT.

This chain connects TRBV12-5 to TRBJ1-5, with 8 bases lining up with TRBD1. This CDR3 spans 16 amino acids. From germline, CDR1 is LGHNT and CDR2 FRNRAP. V was pared by 5 bases and J by 1 base, with 7 bases of the junction left unmatched. CDR3 nucleotides: TGTGCTAGTGGTGAACCAGGGACAGGCAGCAATCAGCCCCAGCATTTT. As protein: CASGEPGTGSNQPQHF. Variable domain in full (rest from reference TRBV12-5 and TRBJ1-5): DARVTQTPRHKVTEMGQEVTMRCQPILGHNTVFWYRQTMMQGLELLAYFRNRAPLDDSGMPKDRFSAEMPDATLATLKIQPSEPRDSAVYFCASGEPGTGSNQPQHFGDGTRLSIL.

This rearrangement joins TRBV2 to TRBJ1-4; D ambiguous. Germline CDR1 and CDR2: SNHLY and FYNNEI. Trimming stripped 7 bases from V and 4 bases from J, with 10 bases between. The CDR3 extends over 13 amino acids. The CDR3 reads CASIRSFNEKLFF. The CDR3 DNA follows: TGTGCCAGCATCAGATCGTTTAATGAAAAACTGTTTTTT.

The V call is TRBV4-1, the J call TRBJ2-5; D ambiguous. V lost 1 base, J lost 5 bases, and 11 bases lay in between. This CDR3 has 14 amino acids. From germline, CDR1 is MGHRA and CDR2 YSYEKL. The CDR3 is CASSQVRVKETQYF. The CDR3 DNA reads as TGCGCCAGCAGCCAAGTACGGGTGAAGGAGACCCAGTACTTC.

The rearrangement links TRBV6-5 to TRBJ2-7; TRBD1 agrees at 9 bases. CDR1 is MNHEY, CDR2 SVGAGI, per germline. V dropped 5 bases and J dropped 6; count of bases not matched to a gene: 2. There are 12 residues in the CDR3. CDR3 loop: CASSRDRVEQYF. DNA for the CDR3: TGTGCCAGCAGTCGGGACAGGGTCGAGCAGTACTTC.

This clone is judged medium-sized. The chain carries TRBV28 and TRBJ1-4, with 7 positions matching TRBD1. CDR1 and CDR2 (germline): MDHEN, SYDVKM. The CDR3 spans 14 residues. J lost 4 bases, V lost 6 bases, and 5 bases had no gene match. CDR3 DNA: TGTGCCAGCAGGGCGACAGGGTTTAATGAAAAACTGTTTTTT. Protein: CASRATGFNEKLFF.

In this sample, this clone turned up a few times. The chain combines TRBV21-1 with TRBJ1-4; the D call of TRBD1 is as the table states it, not checked on the DNA. TRBV21-1 is noted as a pseudogene. This CDR3 has 17 amino acids. CDR3 in DNA: TGTGCCAGCAGCAAAGGTGCAGAAGTTGCAACTAATGAAAAACTGTTTTTT. This gives the protein CASSKGAEVATNEKLFF.